The clone carrying this T cell receptor (beta chain) was picked up many times. The data were taken from a study of human T cells and chemical hapten exposure. The time point is: patch test 2, 6 weeks after DPC sensitization. Treatment given: therapeutic diphenylcyclopropenone sensitization with weekly scalp DPC. Germline CDR1 MRHNA, CDR2 SNTAGT. Trimming removed 4 bases at V and 3 bases at J, with 16 bases between. CDR3 length: 16 amino acids. TCRdb passed the RACE reads through MiXCR, listing each CDR3 protein once. The sample includes fewer than 100,000 distinct CDR3 sequences, 11% of them seen just once.

Sequenced here: whole blood, sampled in connection with sensitization to the hapten diphenylcyclopropenone (DPC). The receptor was derived from a man between 18 and 29 years old with alopecia areata. Some clones in this sample may be carry-over from other donors' samples. This sequence joins TRBV6-4 and TRBJ2-1; no definite D call. The CDR3 here is CASSGRHTGDYNEQFF. CDR3 nucleotide sequence: TGTGCCAGCAGTGGCCGTCATACTGGAGACTACAATGAGCAGTTCTTC.